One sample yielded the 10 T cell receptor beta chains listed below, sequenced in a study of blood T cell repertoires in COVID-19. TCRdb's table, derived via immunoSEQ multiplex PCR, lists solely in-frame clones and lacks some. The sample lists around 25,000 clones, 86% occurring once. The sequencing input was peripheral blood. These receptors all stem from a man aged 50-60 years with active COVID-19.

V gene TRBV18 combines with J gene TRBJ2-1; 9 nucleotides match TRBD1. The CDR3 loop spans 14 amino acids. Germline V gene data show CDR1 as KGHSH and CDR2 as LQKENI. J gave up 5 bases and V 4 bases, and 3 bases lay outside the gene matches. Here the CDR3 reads CASSQQGADNEQFF. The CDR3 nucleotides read TGTGCCAGCTCACAACAGGGGGCAGACAATGAGCAGTTCTTC.

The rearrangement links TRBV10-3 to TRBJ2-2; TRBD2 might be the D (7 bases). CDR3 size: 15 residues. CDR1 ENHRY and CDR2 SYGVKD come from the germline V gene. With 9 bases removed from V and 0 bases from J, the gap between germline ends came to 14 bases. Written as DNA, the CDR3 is TGTGCCATGGGGGCAAGCGGGGCGAACACCGGGGAGCTGTTTTTT. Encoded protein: CAMGASGANTGELFF.

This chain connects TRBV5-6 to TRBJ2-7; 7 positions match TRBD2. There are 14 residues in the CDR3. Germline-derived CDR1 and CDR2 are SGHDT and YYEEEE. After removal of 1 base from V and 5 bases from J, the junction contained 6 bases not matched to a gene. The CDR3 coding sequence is TGTGCCAGCAGCTTGACTCTAGCGGAGGACGAGCAGTACTTC. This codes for CASSLTLAEDEQYF.

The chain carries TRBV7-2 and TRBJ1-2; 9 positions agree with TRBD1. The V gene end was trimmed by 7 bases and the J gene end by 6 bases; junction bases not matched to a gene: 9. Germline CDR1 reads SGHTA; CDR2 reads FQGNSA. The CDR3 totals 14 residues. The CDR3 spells CASTYRTGDDGYTF. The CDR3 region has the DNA TGTGCCAGCACCTATCGGACAGGGGATGATGGCTACACCTTC.

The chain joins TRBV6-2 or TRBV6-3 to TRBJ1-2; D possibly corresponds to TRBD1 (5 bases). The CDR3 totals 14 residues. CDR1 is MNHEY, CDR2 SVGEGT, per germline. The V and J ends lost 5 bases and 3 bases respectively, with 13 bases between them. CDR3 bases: TGTGCCAGCAGTGCCCTGCAGGGTGACTATGGCTACACCTTC. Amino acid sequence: CASSALQGDYGYTF.

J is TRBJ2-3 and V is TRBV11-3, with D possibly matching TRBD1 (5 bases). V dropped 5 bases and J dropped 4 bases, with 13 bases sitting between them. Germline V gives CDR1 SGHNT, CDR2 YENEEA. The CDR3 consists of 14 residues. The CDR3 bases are TGTGCCAGCAGCCTCCAGGGTCCCTCAGATACGCAGTATTTT. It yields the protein CASSLQGPSDTQYF.

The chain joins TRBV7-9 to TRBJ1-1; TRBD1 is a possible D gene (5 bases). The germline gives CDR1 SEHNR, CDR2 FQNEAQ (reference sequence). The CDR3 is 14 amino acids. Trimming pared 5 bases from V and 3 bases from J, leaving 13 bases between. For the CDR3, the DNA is TGTGCCAGCAGCCAATGGGGGGACGACACTGAAGCTTTCTTT. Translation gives CASSQWGDDTEAFF.

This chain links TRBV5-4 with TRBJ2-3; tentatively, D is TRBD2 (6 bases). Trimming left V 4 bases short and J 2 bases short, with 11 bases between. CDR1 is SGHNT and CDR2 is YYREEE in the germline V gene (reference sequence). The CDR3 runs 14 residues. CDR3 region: CASSAGGDTDTQYF. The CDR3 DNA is TGTGCCAGCAGCGCTGGCGGGGACACAGATACGCAGTATTTT.

CDR3 sequence (DNA): TGTGCCAGCAGTTTAAGTCGGGAATGGCCTGAAGCTTTCTTT. As protein: CASSLSREWPEAFF. The chain uses TRBV27 and TRBJ1-1; D is unclear. The CDR3 sequence is 14 residues long. CDR1 is MNHEY, CDR2 SMNVEV, per germline (reference sequence). The ends were cut back, 2 bases at V and 6 bases at J, with 13 bases in the middle.

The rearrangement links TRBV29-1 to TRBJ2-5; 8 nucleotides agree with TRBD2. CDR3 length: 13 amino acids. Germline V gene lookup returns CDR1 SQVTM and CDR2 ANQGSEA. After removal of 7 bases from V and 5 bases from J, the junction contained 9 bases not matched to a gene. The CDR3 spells CSADRGGRETQYF. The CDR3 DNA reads TGCAGCGCCGATCGGGGGGGCCGCGAGACCCAGTACTTC.